The 26 T cell receptor beta chains listed next were all sequenced from one sample in a study of human T cells and chemical hapten exposure (dated by TCRdb to the early 2020s). Total RNA was extracted from unfractionated whole blood that had been collected in Tempus Blood RNA tubes. During library preparation, unique molecular identifiers were attached to individual cDNA molecules so that TCRs could be counted in a quantitative, reproducible way. The public reads were reanalyzed by TCRdb: fastp trimming at Q25, MiXCR alignment, in-frame beta chains only. For every CDR3 protein sequence, its rows merge into one entry that carries the most common genes and DNA. Here the sample has around 120,000 distinct CDR3 sequences; around 9% occur a single time. The top ten clonotypes cover around 1.5% of the sample. The sequencing sample was made of whole blood. Source of these receptors: a human donor in good health. Some clones in this sample may be carry-over from other donors' samples. Donor details come from another sample of the same person, matched by shared clones.

In its sample, this clonotype was seen a few times. The rearrangement joins TRBV28 to TRBJ2-1; D is undetermined. Trimming shortened V by 2 bases and J by 10 bases, and 12 bases separated the two germline ends. Looked up from germline, CDR1 is MDHEN and CDR2 is SYDVKM. This CDR3 is built from 13 residues. As DNA, the CDR3 is TGTGCCAGCAGTTTAAGGTCCGAAGGGGAGCAGTTCTTC. Amino acids: CASSLRSEGEQFF.

This clonotype appeared many times. The V call is TRBV3-1, the J call TRBJ2-7; either TRBD1 or TRBD2 may supply D (6 bases each). Germline lookup yields CDR1 LGHDT and CDR2 YNNKEL (reference sequence). With 1 base removed from V and 2 bases from J, the gap between germline ends came to 12 bases. The CDR3 has 15 amino acids. CDR3 region: CASSQAPGAAYEQYF. The CDR3 DNA reads TGTGCCAGCAGCCAAGCCCCGGGGGCGGCCTACGAGCAGTACTTC.

This clonotype was observed a handful of times. This chain uses TRBV4-1 with TRBJ1-3; D is possibly TRBD1 (5 bases). Trimming shortened V by 2 bases and J by 0 bases, and 8 bases separated the two germline ends. The germline V gene encodes CDR1 MGHRA and CDR2 YSYEKL. CDR3 length: 15 amino acids. The CDR3: CASSQLTVSGNTIYF. CDR3 DNA sequence: TGCGCCAGCAGCCAACTGACAGTCTCTGGAAACACCATATATTTT.

This clonotype was counted at least ten times. The chain uses TRBV6-5 and TRBJ2-7, with 7 bases matching TRBD1. The CDR3 totals 14 residues. Germline CDR1 and CDR2: MNHEY and SVGAGI. Losses at the gene ends were 2 bases for V and 7 bases for J; bases not matched to a gene: 8. As DNA, the CDR3 is TGTGCCAGCAGTTACGGCACAGGGGTGGGTGAGCAGTACTTC. Translated, it gives CASSYGTGVGEQYF.

This clonotype was detected a few times. This sequence joins TRBV29-1 and TRBJ2-3; D might be TRBD2 (7 bases). Trimming stripped 8 bases from V and 1 base from J, with 16 bases between. Germline V gene sequence: CDR1 SQVTM, CDR2 ANQGSEA. The CDR3 runs 14 residues. The CDR3 nucleotides are TGCAGCCTTGGGGGGGGCTTGGGCACAGATACGCAGTATTTT. Its translation: CSLGGGLGTDTQYF.

This clonotype was picked up a small number of times. The rearrangement joins TRBV11-2 to TRBJ2-2, with TRBD1 as a possible D gene (6 bases). This CDR3 contains 15 residues. V lost 6 bases and J lost 3, with 14 bases in between. CDR1 and CDR2 from the germline V gene are SGHAT and FQNNGV. The CDR3 reads CASRQDRRYTGELFF. The CDR3 nucleotides are TGTGCCAGCAGACAAGACAGGAGATACACCGGGGAGCTGTTTTTT.

This clonotype turned up a few times. The rearrangement uses TRBV14 and TRBJ2-1; D unclear. Germline V gene sequence: CDR1 SGHDN, CDR2 FVKESK. Deletions cut 2 bases from V and 0 bases from J, with 5 bases between. The CDR3 covers 14 residues. The CDR3 nucleotides read TGTGCCAGCAGCCAACCTAGCTCCTACAATGAGCAGTTCTTC. This codes for CASSQPSSYNEQFF.

The chain combines TRBV29-1 with TRBJ2-1, with D perhaps TRBD1 (5 bases). The CDR3 has 12 amino acids. CDR1 is SQVTM and CDR2 is ANQGSEA in the germline V gene. The V end was cut by 3 bases, the J end by 8 bases, with 11 bases between. Here the CDR3 reads CSVDRGADEQFF. The CDR3 region has the DNA TGCAGCGTTGATAGGGGCGCGGATGAGCAGTTCTTC.

The gene calls are TRBV4-2 and TRBJ1-1; 7 bases line up with TRBD1. The V segment lost 0 bases and the J segment 3 bases; nucleotides outside the gene matches: 4. Germline V lookup: CDR1 LGHNA, CDR2 YNFKEQ. This CDR3 has 15 amino acids. As DNA, the CDR3 is TGTGCCAGCAGCCAAGAGCGGGACAGCCACACTGAAGCTTTCTTT. Translation: CASSQERDSHTEAFF.

This clonotype was detected a few times. The V gene is TRBV20-1, the J gene TRBJ2-3; D possibly corresponds to TRBD2 (6 bases). Germline V gene sequence: CDR1 DFQATT, CDR2 SNEGSKA (reference sequence). V dropped 6 bases and J dropped 2 bases, with 15 bases sitting between them. CDR3 length: 14 amino acids. In DNA form, the CDR3 reads TGCAGTGCCCGGACGGGGGACTCCACAGATACGCAGTATTTT. This encodes CSARTGDSTDTQYF.

This clonotype came up a few times. The chain uses TRBV24-1 and TRBJ2-3, with D possibly matching TRBD2 (5 bases). CDR1 is KGHDR, CDR2 SFDVKD, per germline. The CDR3 sequence is 13 residues long. V was shortened by 3 bases and J by 6 bases, with 9 bases between the two germline ends. CDR3 DNA sequence: TGTGCCACCAGTGATGACGGGGTGGATACGCAGTATTTT. Translation: CATSDDGVDTQYF.

The chain's CDR3 is CASSLAEGEQFF. The CDR3 DNA sequence: TGCGCCAGCAGCTTGGCCGAGGGTGAGCAGTTCTTC. The rearrangement links TRBV5-1 to TRBJ2-1; perhaps TRBD2 as D (5 bases). V gave up 0 bases and J gave up 9 bases, with 7 bases separating them. Germline V gene data show CDR1 as SGHRS and CDR2 as YFSETQ. The CDR3 totals 12 residues.

V gene TRBV12-2 combines with J gene TRBJ1-5; the table calls TRBD1, which could not be checked here. TRBV12-2 is assigned pseudogene status. The CDR3 spans 19 residues. CDR3 residues: CASRLADLFGTQRGVPQHF. In DNA, the CDR3 is TGTGCAAGTCGCTTAGCGGACTTGTTCGGGACCCAACGGGGGGTGCCCCAGCATTTT.

This clonotype was observed a few times. This rearrangement joins TRBV4-1 to TRBJ2-7, with 7 bases lining up with TRBD2. The ends lost 1 base at V and 0 bases at J; junction bases unmatched: 3. The CDR3 runs 15 residues. CDR1 is MGHRA, CDR2 YSYEKL, per germline. In DNA, the CDR3 is TGCGCCAGCAGCCAAGTGCAGCGGGGCTCCTACGAGCAGTACTTC. This codes for CASSQVQRGSYEQYF.

In this sample, this clonotype turned up a few times. The chain carries TRBV3-1 and TRBJ1-3; D is ambiguous. Between the trimmed V and J ends, which lost 1 base and 0 bases, there was a span of 16 bases. CDR3 size: 18 residues. In germline, CDR1 is LGHDT, CDR2 YNNKEL (reference sequence). CDR3 DNA: TGTGCCAGCAGCCAAGTCTCAGCAGCGTCAAGCTCTGGAAACACCATATATTTT. This translates into CASSQVSAASSSGNTIYF.

This rearrangement joins TRBV6-2 or TRBV6-3 to TRBJ1-5; 9 bases line up with TRBD1. This CDR3 has 17 residues. Germline CDR1 and CDR2: MNHEY and SVGEGT. V was pared by 2 bases and J by 11 bases, with 16 bases of the junction left unmatched. CDR3: CASSYLPGQGAEKAQHF. The CDR3 DNA reads TGTGCCAGCAGTTACCTGCCGGGACAGGGAGCTGAGAAGGCCCAGCATTTT.

This clonotype was seen many times. This chain links TRBV5-5 with TRBJ1-5; TRBD1 might be the D (5 bases). The V gene's germline CDR1 is SGHKS and CDR2 YYEKEE (reference sequence). The CDR3 has 15 residues. V was pared by 4 bases and J by 7 bases, with 18 bases between. CDR3 bases: TGTGCCAGCAGCCGGGGGATTACTTACCAACAGCCCCAGCATTTT. Translation: CASSRGITYQQPQHF.

The chain carries TRBV5-1 and TRBJ2-5, with D perhaps matching TRBD2 (6 bases). V gave up 4 bases and J gave up 4 bases, with 23 bases separating them. The CDR3 loop spans 17 amino acids. Germline V gives CDR1 SGHRS, CDR2 YFSETQ. The CDR3 here is CASSNAGRLGGGETQYF. CDR3 nucleotides: TGCGCCAGCAGCAATGCCGGCCGCCTGGGGGGTGGAGAGACCCAGTACTTC.

The chain carries TRBV7-9 and TRBJ2-2, with D perhaps TRBD1 (5 bases). Germline CDR1 is SEHNR and CDR2 is FQNEAQ (reference sequence). The CDR3 runs 15 residues. Trimming took 0 bases from V and 3 from J, leaving 8 bases between them. The CDR3 loop reads CASSLAGVHTGELFF. The CDR3 DNA reads as TGTGCCAGCAGCTTAGCAGGGGTTCACACCGGGGAGCTGTTTTTT.

This clonotype was counted between two and nine times. V and J are TRBV6-5 and TRBJ1-1; no clear D gene. Germline V gene sequence: CDR1 MNHEY, CDR2 SVGAGI. The CDR3 totals 14 residues. Trimming shortened V by 1 base and J by 0 bases, and 6 bases separated the two germline ends. The CDR3 nucleotides read TGTGCCAGCAGTTACTATGCGGTGAACACTGAAGCTTTCTTT. Residues: CASSYYAVNTEAFF.

The CDR3 DNA reads TGTGCCAGCAGCCAAGTCAGGGGGCCGTACGAGCAGTACTTC. Protein sequence: CASSQVRGPYEQYF. The genes are TRBV14 and TRBJ2-7; TRBD1 matches at 8 bases. V shed 1 base and J 4 bases; nucleotides not matched to a gene: 3. This CDR3 comprises 14 residues. Germline-derived CDR1 and CDR2 are SGHDN and FVKESK.

This clonotype was detected only a few times. The rearrangement links TRBV2 to TRBJ2-1; 7 bases align to TRBD1. The germline V gene encodes CDR1 SNHLY and CDR2 FYNNEI. J was trimmed by 0 bases and V by 6 bases; bases with no gene match: 5. The CDR3 spans 15 residues. The CDR3 reads CASRPDRSSYNEQFF. For the CDR3, the DNA is TGTGCCAGCAGGCCGGACAGGAGCTCCTACAATGAGCAGTTCTTC.

The chain has TRBV20-1 and TRBJ2-1, with TRBD2 identical over 14 bases. Germline V gene lookup returns CDR1 DFQATT and CDR2 SNEGSKA (reference sequence). Germline trimming cut 1 base from V and 7 bases from J; bases unmatched to any gene: 15. There are 19 residues in the CDR3. Here the CDR3 reads CSARAGTSGGYRLFNEQFF. The CDR3 nucleotides are TGCAGTGCTAGAGCTGGGACTAGCGGGGGCTACCGACTTTTTAATGAGCAGTTCTTC.

There are a few counts of this clonotype. V and J are TRBV20-1 and TRBJ2-7; TRBD1 agrees at 9 bases. Per the germline V gene, CDR1 is DFQATT and CDR2 is SNEGSKA (reference sequence). The CDR3 runs 15 residues. V trimming: 2 bases; J trimming: 7 bases; junction bases outside the gene matches: 12. The CDR3 sequence: CSARPRGTGPWEQYF. CDR3 nucleotides: TGCAGTGCTAGACCCCGCGGGACAGGGCCCTGGGAGCAGTACTTC.

This rearrangement joins TRBV20-1 to TRBJ2-1; D could derive from TRBD1 or TRBD2 (6 bases each). The CDR3 is made up of 15 amino acids. V lost 6 bases to trimming and J lost 0 bases, with 15 bases between them. Germline assignment: CDR1 DFQATT and CDR2 SNEGSKA (reference sequence). The CDR3 protein is CSAGGGTFSYNEQFF. The CDR3, as DNA: TGCAGTGCCGGAGGGGGGACTTTCTCCTACAATGAGCAGTTCTTC.

Only a few counts were recorded for this clonotype. This chain connects TRBV10-3 to TRBJ1-5; possible D gene TRBD1, 5 bases. CDR3 length: 12 residues. Trimming pared 8 bases from V and 2 bases from J, leaving 7 bases between. Germline V lookup: CDR1 ENHRY, CDR2 SYGVKD. The CDR3 DNA reads as TGTGCCATCGGGGGGGGCAATCAGCCCCAGCATTTT. This gives the protein CAIGGGNQPQHF.